This TCR beta chain was recovered during a study of cytomegalovirus exposure and HLA in healthy donors (dated by TCRdb to about 2017). About the study as a whole: A later analysis indicated that the 120 validation repertoires were generated on the platform also employed for the approximately 690 repertoires of the first cohort. In addition to the first cohort of 666 subjects, a separate validation cohort of approximately 120 different subjects was used. The study aimed to test whether signatures of past pathogen exposure could be identified by cataloging public T cell receptors. To predict cytomegalovirus infection status, the study brought together high-throughput TCR immunosequencing, statistical association of individual TCRs with disease status, and machine learning.

Donors formed part of the validation cohort, which comprised over a hundred subjects and was distinct from the first cohort of 690 or so subjects. Turning to this clone: Its antigen remains unidentified. Per-base qualities were not stored, and no clone one base away is much larger.

Results the study describes overall, beyond this receptor: The study gave a list of under 200 TCR beta chains associated with cytomegalovirus. All 120 or so repertoires were used to score co-occurrence in the validation cohort in a later analysis, because that analysis had no HLA typing for the cohort. Most TCR sequences were seen in very few donors, while some public TCRs were found in many individuals. Cytomegalovirus status was reported to be diagnosed by the classifier with high specificity and sensitivity in both the original and validation cohorts. A few of the identified cytomegalovirus-associated TCR beta chains were confirmed in vitro to be specific for cytomegalovirus antigens. In a later analysis, TCRs clustered in the first cohort were found to also tend to co-occur in the 130 or so validation repertoires, with 85% to 95% of cluster scores above 0. The authors suggested that the approach could potentially be generalized to other disease states and immunological phenotypes.

The method was the immunoSEQ multiplex PCR assay. The original methods were these. A statistical classification framework was developed to diagnose cytomegalovirus status using the catalog of TCR beta chain sequences. The immuneACCESS repertoire file appears here via TCRdb, limited to in-frame rearrangements. These files lack a portion of the clones; in checked studies, under half of the deficit traces to unresolved V genes, and the cause of the others is not known. The DNA gave D and trimming, while V, J and clone size come from that table. The sample profile shows 150,000 to 200,000 clones; 80% to 85% of them were found once. 1% to 1.5% of the sample lies in the top ten. CDR1 and CDR2, per the germline V gene, are MNHNS and SASEGT. The V end loses 7 bases and the J end loses 0 bases, and a stretch of 13 bases separates them. CDR3 length: 14 amino acids, cysteine to phenylalanine. The only DNA kept is the CDR3, 42 bases in frame from the first base.

The material sequenced was PBMCs. The V and J segments used are TRBV6-1 and TRBJ2-7, and perhaps TRBD2 as D gene, on 5 matching bases. This TCR was sampled from a woman in her thirties in good health and CMV-seronegative. The CDR3 in this case is CASTGRSISYEQYF. The nucleotide sequence is TGTGCCAGCACTGGGAGAAGCATCTCCTACGAGCAGTACTTC.